Listed below are T cell receptor beta chains from one sample, sequenced in a study of PD-1 blockade in mismatch repair-deficient tumors. Data came from immunoSEQ multiplex PCR; TCRdb stores just in-frame clones and leaves some out. The table records 60,000 to 65,000 clones, about nine tenths of them present only once. The sample was peripheral blood, taken 52 weeks after starting pembrolizumab. Receptors originate from an adult with mismatch repair-deficient cancer. Each CDR3 is given without its conserved first and last residue. A D gene is named only where the DNA matches it firmly.

CDR3aa: ASSTTGVESNEKLF
d_gene: TRBD1
j_gene: TRBJ1-4
v_gene: TRBV19

CDR3aa: ASGGIGTGELF
d_gene: -
j_gene: TRBJ2-2
v_gene: TRBV10-2

CDR3aa: ASSPGGITEAF
d_gene: -
j_gene: TRBJ1-1
v_gene: TRBV7-9

CDR3aa: ASSPRADQETQY
d_gene: -
j_gene: TRBJ2-5
v_gene: TRBV18

CDR3aa: ASSHGTSSYEQY
d_gene: TRBD2
j_gene: TRBJ2-7
v_gene: TRBV11-3

CDR3aa: AWSSRTANYGYT
d_gene: -
j_gene: TRBJ1-2
v_gene: TRBV30

CDR3aa: ASWEGWKF
d_gene: TRBD2
j_gene: TRBJ2-1
v_gene: TRBV2

CDR3aa: ASSEAGLPKPLSYEQY
d_gene: -
j_gene: TRBJ2-7
v_gene: TRBV2

CDR3aa: SVGFPSGSYEQY
d_gene: -
j_gene: TRBJ2-7
v_gene: TRBV29-1

CDR3aa: ASSSDRPRTPYGYT
d_gene: -
j_gene: TRBJ1-2
v_gene: TRBV11-3

CDR3aa: ASSVLTGGTGELF
d_gene: TRBD1
j_gene: TRBJ2-2
v_gene: TRBV7-2

CDR3aa: ASSLYRLAGAGDTGELF
d_gene: TRBD2
j_gene: TRBJ2-2
v_gene: TRBV11-2

CDR3aa: ASSLASFNNEQY
d_gene: -
j_gene: TRBJ2-7
v_gene: TRBV5-1

CDR3aa: ASSSETSNRVPVTDTQY
d_gene: -
j_gene: TRBJ2-3
v_gene: TRBV7-9

CDR3aa: ASSFSPSGETQY
d_gene: -
j_gene: TRBJ2-5
v_gene: TRBV27

CDR3aa: ASSAAVSSGSYNEQF
d_gene: TRBD2
j_gene: TRBJ2-1
v_gene: TRBV9

CDR3aa: SAREYNEQF
d_gene: -
j_gene: TRBJ2-1
v_gene: TRBV20-1

CDR3aa: ASSYGTATYEQY
d_gene: TRBD1
j_gene: TRBJ2-7
v_gene: TRBV5-6

CDR3aa: ASSQVGGDTQY
d_gene: TRBD2
j_gene: TRBJ2-3
v_gene: TRBV4-2

CDR3aa: AWSVSLTYEQY
d_gene: -
j_gene: TRBJ2-7
v_gene: TRBV30